What follows describes a single T cell receptor beta chain. Libraries were prepared by immunoSEQ multiplex PCR; TCRdb keeps only in-frame clonotypes and omits some of them. The table lists tens of thousands of clones, roughly 83% of them singletons. The sample belongs to a study of blood T cell repertoires in COVID-19. Study details: The origin of the acute and convalescent COVID-19 samples was the United States, Italy and Spain.

V was clipped by 6 bases and J by 0 bases; unmatched bases: 16. Germline loops: CDR1 MNHEY, CDR2 SVGEGT. The CDR3 consists of 19 residues. The clonotype was recovered from a man in his sixties or seventies with acute or convalescent COVID-19. The genes are TRBV6-2 or TRBV6-3 and TRBJ2-1; TRBD2 agrees at 8 bases. What was sequenced was peripheral blood. The CDR3 reads CASSSRGGAGVSSYNEQFF. In DNA, the CDR3 is TGTGCCAGCAGCTCCCGGGGGGGAGCGGGGGTGAGCTCCTACAATGAGCAGTTCTTC.